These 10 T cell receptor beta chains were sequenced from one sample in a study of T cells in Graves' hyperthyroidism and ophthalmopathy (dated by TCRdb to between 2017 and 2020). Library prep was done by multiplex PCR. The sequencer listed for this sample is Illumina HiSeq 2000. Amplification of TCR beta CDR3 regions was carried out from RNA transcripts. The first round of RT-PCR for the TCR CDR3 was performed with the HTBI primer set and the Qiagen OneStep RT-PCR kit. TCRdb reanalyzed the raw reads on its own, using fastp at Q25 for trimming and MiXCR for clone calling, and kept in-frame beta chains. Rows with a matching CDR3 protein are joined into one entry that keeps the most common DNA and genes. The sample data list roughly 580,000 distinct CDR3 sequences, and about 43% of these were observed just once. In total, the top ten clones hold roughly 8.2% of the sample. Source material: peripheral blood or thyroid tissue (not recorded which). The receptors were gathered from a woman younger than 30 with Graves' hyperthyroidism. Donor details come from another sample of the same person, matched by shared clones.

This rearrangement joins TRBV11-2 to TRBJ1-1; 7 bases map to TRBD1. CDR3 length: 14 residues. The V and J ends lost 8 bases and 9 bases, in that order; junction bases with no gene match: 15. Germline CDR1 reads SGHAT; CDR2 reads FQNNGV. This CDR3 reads CASSPRRGEVQAFF. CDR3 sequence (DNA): TGTGCCAGCTCACCACGCAGGGGGGAAGTCCAAGCTTTCTTT.

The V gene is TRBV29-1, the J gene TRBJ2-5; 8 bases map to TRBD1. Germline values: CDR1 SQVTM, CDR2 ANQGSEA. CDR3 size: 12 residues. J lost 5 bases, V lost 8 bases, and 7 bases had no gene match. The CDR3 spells CSKDRAWETQYF. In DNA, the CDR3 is TGCAGCAAGGACAGGGCCTGGGAGACCCAGTACTTC.

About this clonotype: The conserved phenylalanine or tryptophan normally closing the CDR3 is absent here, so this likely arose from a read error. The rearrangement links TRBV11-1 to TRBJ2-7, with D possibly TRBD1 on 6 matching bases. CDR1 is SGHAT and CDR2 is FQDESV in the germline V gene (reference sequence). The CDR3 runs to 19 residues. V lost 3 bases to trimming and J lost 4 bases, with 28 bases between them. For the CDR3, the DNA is TGTGCCAGCAGCTTGTTCATCTCGGACGGGACAAGGCTACCTTACGAGCAGTACTCC. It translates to CASSLFISDGTRLPYEQYS.

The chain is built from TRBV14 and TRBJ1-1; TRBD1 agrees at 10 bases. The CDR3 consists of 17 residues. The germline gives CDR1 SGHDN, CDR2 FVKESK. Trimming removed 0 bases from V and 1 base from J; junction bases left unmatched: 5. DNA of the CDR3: TGTGCCAGCAGCCAAGAAGGGACAGGGGTGTGGAACACTGAAGCTTTCTTT. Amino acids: CASSQEGTGVWNTEAFF.

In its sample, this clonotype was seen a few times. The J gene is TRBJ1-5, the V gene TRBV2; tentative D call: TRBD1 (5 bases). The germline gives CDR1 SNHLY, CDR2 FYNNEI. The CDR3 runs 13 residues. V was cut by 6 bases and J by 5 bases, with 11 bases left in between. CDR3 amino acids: CASSSIGDQPQHF. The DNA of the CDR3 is TGTGCCAGCAGCTCGATAGGGGATCAGCCCCAGCATTTT.

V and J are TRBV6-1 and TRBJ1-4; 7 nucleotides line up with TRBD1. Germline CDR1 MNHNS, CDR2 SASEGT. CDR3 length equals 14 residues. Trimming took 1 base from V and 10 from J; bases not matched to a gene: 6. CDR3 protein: CASSEGTGPGKLFF. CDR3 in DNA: TGTGCCAGCAGTGAAGGGACAGGTCCCGGAAAACTGTTTTTT.

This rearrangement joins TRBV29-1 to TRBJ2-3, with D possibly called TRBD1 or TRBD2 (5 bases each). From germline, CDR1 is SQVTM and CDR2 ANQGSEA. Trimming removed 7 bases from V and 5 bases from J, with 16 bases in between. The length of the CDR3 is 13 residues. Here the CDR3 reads CSGGTNIRDTQYF. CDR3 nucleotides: TGCAGCGGGGGGACGAACATTAGAGATACGCAGTATTTT.

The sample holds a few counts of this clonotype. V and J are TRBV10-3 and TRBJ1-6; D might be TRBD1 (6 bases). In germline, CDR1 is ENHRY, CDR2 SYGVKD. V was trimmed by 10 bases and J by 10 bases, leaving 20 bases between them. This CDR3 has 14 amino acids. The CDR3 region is CASSWDTYGSPLHF. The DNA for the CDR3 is TGTGCCAGCAGCTGGGACACGTATGGGTCACCCCTCCACTTT.

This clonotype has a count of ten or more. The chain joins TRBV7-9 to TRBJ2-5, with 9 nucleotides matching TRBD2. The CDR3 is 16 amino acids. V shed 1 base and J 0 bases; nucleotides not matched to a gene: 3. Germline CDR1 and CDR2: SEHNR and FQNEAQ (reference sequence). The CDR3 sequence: CASSLGASGDQETQYF. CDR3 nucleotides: TGTGCCAGCAGCTTAGGGGCTAGCGGGGACCAAGAGACCCAGTACTTC.

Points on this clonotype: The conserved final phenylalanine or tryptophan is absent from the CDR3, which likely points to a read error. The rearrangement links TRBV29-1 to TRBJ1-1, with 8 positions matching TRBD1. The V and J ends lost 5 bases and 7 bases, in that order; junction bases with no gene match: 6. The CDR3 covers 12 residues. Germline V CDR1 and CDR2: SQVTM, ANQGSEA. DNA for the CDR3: TGCAGCGTTAGTTTGACAGGGGTTGAAGCTTTCCTT. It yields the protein CSVSLTGVEAFL.